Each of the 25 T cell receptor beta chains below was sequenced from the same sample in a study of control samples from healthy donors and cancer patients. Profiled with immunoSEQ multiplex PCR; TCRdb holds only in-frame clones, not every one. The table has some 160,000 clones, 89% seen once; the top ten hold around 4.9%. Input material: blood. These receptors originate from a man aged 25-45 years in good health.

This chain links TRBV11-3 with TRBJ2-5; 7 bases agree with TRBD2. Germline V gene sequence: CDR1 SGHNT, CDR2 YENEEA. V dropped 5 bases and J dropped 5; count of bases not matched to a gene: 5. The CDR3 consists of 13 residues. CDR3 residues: CASSPRGGETQYF. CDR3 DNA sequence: TGTGCCAGCAGCCCTAGGGGAGGGGAGACCCAGTACTTC.

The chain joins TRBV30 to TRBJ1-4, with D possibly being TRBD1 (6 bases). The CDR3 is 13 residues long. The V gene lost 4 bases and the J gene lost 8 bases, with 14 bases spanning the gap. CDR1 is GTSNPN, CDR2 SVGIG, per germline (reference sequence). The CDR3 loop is CAWTTGMGEKLFF. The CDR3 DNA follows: TGTGCCTGGACTACAGGGATGGGGGAAAAACTGTTTTTT. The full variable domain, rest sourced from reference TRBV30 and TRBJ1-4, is SQTIHQWPATLVQPVGSPLSLECTVEGTSNPNLYWYRQAAGRGLQLLFYSVGIGQISSEVPQNLSASRPQDRQFILSSKKLLLSDSGFYLCAWTTGMGEKLFFGSGTQLSVL.

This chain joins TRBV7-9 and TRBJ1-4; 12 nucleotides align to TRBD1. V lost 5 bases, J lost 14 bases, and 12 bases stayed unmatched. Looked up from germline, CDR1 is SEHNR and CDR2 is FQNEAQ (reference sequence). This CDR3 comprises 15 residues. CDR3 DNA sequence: TGTGCCAGCAGCCAACAGGGGACAGGGGGCCTCTGGCTGTTTTTT. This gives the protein CASSQQGTGGLWLFF.

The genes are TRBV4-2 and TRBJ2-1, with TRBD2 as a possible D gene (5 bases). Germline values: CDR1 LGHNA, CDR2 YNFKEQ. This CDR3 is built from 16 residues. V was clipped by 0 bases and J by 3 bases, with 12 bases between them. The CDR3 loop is CASSQDGERIYNEQFF. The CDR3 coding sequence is TGTGCCAGCAGCCAAGATGGGGAGAGGATCTACAATGAGCAGTTCTTC.

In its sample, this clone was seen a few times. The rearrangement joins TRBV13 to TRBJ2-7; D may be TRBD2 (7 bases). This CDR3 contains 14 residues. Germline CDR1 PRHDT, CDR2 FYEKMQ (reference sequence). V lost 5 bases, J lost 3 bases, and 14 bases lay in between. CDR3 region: CASSRGGGDYEQYF. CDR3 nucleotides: TGTGCCAGCAGCCGGGGAGGGGGGGACTACGAGCAGTACTTC.

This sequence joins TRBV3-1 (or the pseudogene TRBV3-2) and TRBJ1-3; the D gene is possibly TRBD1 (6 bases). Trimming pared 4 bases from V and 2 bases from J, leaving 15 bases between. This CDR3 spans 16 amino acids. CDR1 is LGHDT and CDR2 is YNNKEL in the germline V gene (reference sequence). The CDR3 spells CASSRGLQGAGNTIYF. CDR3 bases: TGTGCCAGCAGCCGAGGCCTACAGGGCGCTGGAAACACCATATATTTT.

The CDR3 sequence: CASSLGGDPTPGYTF. CDR3 coding DNA: TGCGCCAGCAGCTTGGGTGGGGACCCAACCCCTGGCTACACCTTC. V and J are TRBV5-1 and TRBJ1-2, with a weak D call TRBD1 (5 bases). The CDR3 is made up of 15 amino acids. Looked up from germline, CDR1 is SGHRS and CDR2 is YFSETQ. V was shortened by 0 bases and J by 7 bases, with 16 bases between the two germline ends.

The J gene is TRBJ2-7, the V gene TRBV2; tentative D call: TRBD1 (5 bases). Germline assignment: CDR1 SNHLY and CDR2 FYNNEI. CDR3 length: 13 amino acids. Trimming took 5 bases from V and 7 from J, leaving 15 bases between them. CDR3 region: CASSWGLIGEQYF. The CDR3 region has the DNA TGTGCCAGCAGTTGGGGCCTAATAGGGGAGCAGTACTTC.

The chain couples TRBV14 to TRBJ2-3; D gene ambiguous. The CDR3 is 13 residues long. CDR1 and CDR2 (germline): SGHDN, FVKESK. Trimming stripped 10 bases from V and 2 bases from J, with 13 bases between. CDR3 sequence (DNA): TGTGCCACCGGGCCTGGCTCCACAGATACGCAGTATTTT. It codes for CATGPGSTDTQYF.

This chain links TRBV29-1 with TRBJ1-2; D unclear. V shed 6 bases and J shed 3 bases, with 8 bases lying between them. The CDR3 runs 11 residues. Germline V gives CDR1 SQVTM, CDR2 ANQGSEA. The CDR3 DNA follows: TGCAGCGTAGGACTGTACTATGGCTACACCTTC. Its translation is CSVGLYYGYTF.

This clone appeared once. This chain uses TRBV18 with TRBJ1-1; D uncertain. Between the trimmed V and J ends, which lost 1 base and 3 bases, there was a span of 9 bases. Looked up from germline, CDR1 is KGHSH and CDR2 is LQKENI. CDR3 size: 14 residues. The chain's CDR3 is CASSPQAWDTEAFF. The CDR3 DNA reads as TGTGCCAGCTCACCACAGGCTTGGGACACTGAAGCTTTCTTT.

In nucleotides, the CDR3 is TGTGCCAGCAGTTACGGCACTAGCGGGATCTACGAGCAGTACTTC. Amino acids: CASSYGTSGIYEQYF. The chain links TRBV6-2 or TRBV6-3 to TRBJ2-7, with 10 bases lining up with TRBD2. CDR3 length equals 15 residues. Germline CDR1 MNHEY, CDR2 SVGEGT. Trimming removed 2 bases from V and 3 bases from J; junction bases left unmatched: 4.

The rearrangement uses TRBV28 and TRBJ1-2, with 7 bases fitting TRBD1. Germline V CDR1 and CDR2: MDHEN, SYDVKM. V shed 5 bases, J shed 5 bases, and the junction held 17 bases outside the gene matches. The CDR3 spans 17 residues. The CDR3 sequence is CASSPPGRGPSTYGYTF. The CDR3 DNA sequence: TGTGCCAGCAGTCCCCCGGGTAGGGGGCCCTCCACTTATGGCTACACCTTC.

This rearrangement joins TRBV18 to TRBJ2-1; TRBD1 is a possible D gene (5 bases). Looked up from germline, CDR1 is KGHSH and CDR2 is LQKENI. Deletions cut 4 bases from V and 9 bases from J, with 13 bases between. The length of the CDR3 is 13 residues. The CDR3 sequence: CASSRGFDVEQFF. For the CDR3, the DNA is TGTGCCAGCTCACGGGGCTTCGATGTTGAGCAGTTCTTC.

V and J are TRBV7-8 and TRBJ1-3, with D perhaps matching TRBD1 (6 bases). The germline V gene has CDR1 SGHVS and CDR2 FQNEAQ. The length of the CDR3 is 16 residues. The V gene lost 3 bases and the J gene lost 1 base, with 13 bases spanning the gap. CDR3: CASSFRQAMSGNTIYF. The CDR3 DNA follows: TGTGCCAGCAGCTTCAGACAGGCGATGTCTGGAAACACCATATATTTT. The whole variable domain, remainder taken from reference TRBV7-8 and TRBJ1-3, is GAGVSQSPRYKVAKRGQDVALRCDPISGHVSLFWYQQALGQGPEFLTYFQNEAQLDKSGLPSDRFFAERPEGSVSTLKIQRTQQEDSAVYLCASSFRQAMSGNTIYFGEGSWLTVV.

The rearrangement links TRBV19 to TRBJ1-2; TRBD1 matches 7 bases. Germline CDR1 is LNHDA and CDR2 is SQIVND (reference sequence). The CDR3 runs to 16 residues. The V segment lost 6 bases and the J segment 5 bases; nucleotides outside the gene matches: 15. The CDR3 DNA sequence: TGTGCCAGTAGGTGGACTCAGGGGGGCTCAACTTATGGCTACACCTTC. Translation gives CASRWTQGGSTYGYTF.

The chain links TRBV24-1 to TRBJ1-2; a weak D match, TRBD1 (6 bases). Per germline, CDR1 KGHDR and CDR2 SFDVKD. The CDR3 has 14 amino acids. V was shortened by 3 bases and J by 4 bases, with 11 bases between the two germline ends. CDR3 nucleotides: TGTGCCACCAGTGATGGAACAGGGAGCTATGGCTACACCTTC. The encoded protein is CATSDGTGSYGYTF.

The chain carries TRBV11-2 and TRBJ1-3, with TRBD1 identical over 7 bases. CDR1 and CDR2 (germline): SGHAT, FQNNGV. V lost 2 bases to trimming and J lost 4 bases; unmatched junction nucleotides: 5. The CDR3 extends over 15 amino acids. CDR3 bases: TGTGCCAGCAGCTTACAACAGGGGTTAGGAAACACCATATATTTT. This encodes CASSLQQGLGNTIYF.

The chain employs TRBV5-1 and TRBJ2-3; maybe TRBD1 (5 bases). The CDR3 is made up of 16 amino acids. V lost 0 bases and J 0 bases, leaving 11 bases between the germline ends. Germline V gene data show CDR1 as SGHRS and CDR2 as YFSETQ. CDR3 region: CASSLGWGSSTDTQYF. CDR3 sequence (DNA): TGCGCCAGCAGCTTGGGCTGGGGCTCTAGCACAGATACGCAGTATTTT. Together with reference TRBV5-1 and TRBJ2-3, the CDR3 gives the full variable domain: KAGVTQTPRYLIKTRGQQVTLSCSPISGHRSVSWYQQTPGQGLQFLFEYFSETQRNKGNFPGRFSGRQFSNSRSEMNVSTLELGDSALYLCASSLGWGSSTDTQYFGPGTRLTVL.

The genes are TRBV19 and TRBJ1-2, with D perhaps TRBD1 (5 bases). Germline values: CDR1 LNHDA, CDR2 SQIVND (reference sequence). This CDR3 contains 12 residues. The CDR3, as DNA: TGTGTCGTGCGCGGCAGGACAAGCGGCTACACCTTC. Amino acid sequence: CVVRGRTSGYTF.

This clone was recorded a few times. CDR3 DNA: TGTGCCTGGACCCATGATGTCTCTGGAAACACCATATATTTT. Its protein is CAWTHDVSGNTIYF. The chain employs TRBV30 and TRBJ1-3; no definite D call. CDR1 is GTSNPN, CDR2 SVGIG, per germline (reference sequence). Trimming left V 4 bases short and J 0 bases short, with 10 bases between. The CDR3 is 14 amino acids.

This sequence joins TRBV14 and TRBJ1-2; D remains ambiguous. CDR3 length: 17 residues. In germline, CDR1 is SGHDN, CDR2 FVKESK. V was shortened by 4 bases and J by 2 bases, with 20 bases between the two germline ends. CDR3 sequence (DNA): TGTGCCAGCAGCCCCCTCGGCAGACATTTCAAAAACTATGGCTACACCTTC. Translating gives CASSPLGRHFKNYGYTF.

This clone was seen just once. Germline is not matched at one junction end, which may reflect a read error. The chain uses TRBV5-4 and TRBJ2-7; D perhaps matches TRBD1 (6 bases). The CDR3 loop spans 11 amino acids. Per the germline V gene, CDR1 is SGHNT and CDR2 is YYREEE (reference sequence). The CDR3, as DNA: TGTGCCAGCAGCTCACCAGGGGTAATTAGGTTC. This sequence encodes CASSSPGVIRF.

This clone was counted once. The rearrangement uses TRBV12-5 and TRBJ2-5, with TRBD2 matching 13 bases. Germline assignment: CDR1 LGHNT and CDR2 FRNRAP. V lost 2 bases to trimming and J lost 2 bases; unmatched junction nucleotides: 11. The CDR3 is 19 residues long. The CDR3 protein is CASGLTLTGTSGVQETQYF. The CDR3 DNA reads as TGTGCTAGTGGTTTGACTCTCACTGGGACTAGCGGGGTTCAAGAGACCCAGTACTTC.

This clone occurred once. CDR3 sequence reads: CASSADRVYEQYF. CDR3 nucleotide sequence: TGTGCCAGCAGCGCGGACAGGGTCTACGAGCAGTACTTC. This chain joins TRBV21-1 and TRBJ2-7; TRBD1 was called by the table and not checked on the DNA. TRBV21-1 is a pseudogene. CDR3 length: 13 amino acids.